This T cell receptor beta chain was captured by sequencing in a study of CD8 T cells in Susac syndrome. Study results and caveats: Individuals included in the TCR sequencing and HLA analysis were acknowledged by the study to be relatively few in number.

A remark on this clonotype: Its antigen is undetermined.

TCR beta sequencing was performed on blood CD8+ and CD4+ T cells. J lost 10 bases, V lost 2 bases, and 6 bases had no gene match. The length of the CDR3 is 15 residues. CDR1 and CDR2 from the germline V gene are MNHEY and SMNVEV (reference sequence). Random-hexamer reverse transcription was applied to roughly 0.5 to 1 ug RNA. A single record per CDR3 protein comes from TCRdb applying MiXCR to the immunoSEQ multiplex PCR reads. Of 150,000 to 200,000 distinct CDR3 sequences in the sample, about 93% were seen once. The source of this sequence is a human donor in good health. Sequenced input: CD4+ T cells from PBMCs. The genes are TRBV27 and TRBJ1-6; 9 bases agree with TRBD1. The CDR3 DNA reads as TGTGCCAGCAGTTTACCGGGACAGGGAATGTCACCCCTCCACTTT. Protein product: CASSLPGQGMSPLHF.